This is a list of T cell receptor beta chains from one sample in a study of T cells in Graves' hyperthyroidism and ophthalmopathy. TCRdb re-called the multiplex PCR reads through MiXCR, storing one row per CDR3 protein. This sample has under 750,000 distinct CDR3 sequences, with around 20% found just once. The sample taken for sequencing was blood. The receptors stem from a woman between 45 and 60 years old with Graves' hyperthyroidism that later progressed to Graves' ophthalmopathy. CDR3s include the opening cysteine and the closing phenylalanine or tryptophan. D genes are given only for firm matches. The size of a clone is reported for some rows only, either as once, few or many, or as a class for expanded clones.

V	J	size	D	DNA	CDR3
TRBV6-5	TRBJ1-5	.	.	TGTGCCAGCAGTTACTCGAAAAGGGTGAGCAATCAGCCCCAGCATTTT	CASSYSKRVSNQPQHF
TRBV12-3/TRBV12-4	TRBJ2-1	.	TRBD2	TGTGCCAGCAGTTTAGAGTCTAGCGGGAAGGCGGGCGAGCAGTTCTTC	CASSLESSGKAGEQFF
TRBV20-1	TRBJ2-7	few	TRBD1	TGCAGTGCTCCCGGACAGGGGGCTGAAGAGCAGTACTTC	CSAPGQGAEEQYF
TRBV20-1	TRBJ1-6	.	.	TGCAGTGCTCAGGAACGCCCCTTCTATAATTCACCCCTCCACTTT	CSAQERPFYNSPLHF
TRBV12-3/TRBV12-4	TRBJ1-5	few	TRBD1	TGTGCCAGCAATCCGACAGGGGGCCATCAGCCCCAGCATTTT	CASNPTGGHQPQHF
TRBV12-3/TRBV12-4	TRBJ2-5	many	.	TGTGCCAGCAGCTCCCCCCGAGACGTCCAAGAGACCCAGTACTTC	CASSSPRDVQETQYF
TRBV3-1	TRBJ1-6	few	TRBD1	TGTGCCAGCAGCCAGGGATTTGGACAGGGGCAGTCACCCCTCCACTTT	CASSQGFGQGQSPLHF
TRBV12-3/TRBV12-4	TRBJ1-2	few	TRBD1	TGTGCCACCTACGGAATTAGTCGTTCCTTTGGAAGGGACAGGCGCTCTAACTATGGCTACACCTTC	CATYGISRSFGRDRRSNYGYTF
TRBV5-5	TRBJ1-1	many	.	TGTGCCAGCGTGGGGGGGGAGGCCACTGAAGCTTTCTTT	CASVGGEATEAFF
TRBV3-1	TRBJ2-1	many	.	TGTGCCAGCAGAAATACTGGGGGCCCCAATGAGCAGTTCTTC	CASRNTGGPNEQFF
TRBV6-1	TRBJ2-2	.	.	TGTGCCAGCAGTGAATCTAGTTACACCGGGGAGCTGTTTTTT	CASSESSYTGELFF
TRBV4-1	TRBJ2-7	few	TRBD1	TGCGCCAGCAGCCAAGGGACAGGGGGGTTCGACGAGCAGTACTTC	CASSQGTGGFDEQYF
TRBV5-6	TRBJ2-3	.	TRBD2	TGTGCCAGCAGCTTGGCTAGCGGGGTAACAGATACGCAGTATTTT	CASSLASGVTDTQYF
TRBV15	TRBJ1-5	few	TRBD1	TGTGCCACCAGCAGAGATCTTTCAGGGGGGGGACAGGGCAATCAGCCCCAGCATTTT	CATSRDLSGGGQGNQPQHF